This T cell receptor (beta chain) was recovered during a study of Graves' ophthalmopathy and Graves' hyperthyroidism. Study details: At initial diagnosis, peripheral blood was obtained, and this preceded any treatment. Overall study results and limits: Most thyroid clonotypes expanded beyond 0.001 frequency were also found in blood.

Clinicians diagnosed using symptoms, serum thyroxine, TRAb, thyroid ultrasound and orbital computed tomography. Fresh peripheral blood (about 9 ml) yielded the PBMCs. Germline values: CDR1 SQVTM, CDR2 ANQGSEA. V dropped 0 bases and J dropped 1 base, with 7 bases sitting between them. This CDR3 spans 13 amino acids. Concerning this clonotype: The antigen remains undetermined.

TCR beta CDR3 regions were amplified from RNA transcripts. HTBI primers primed a first-round RT-PCR, and a second-round multiplex PCR followed. MiXCR, applied by TCRdb to the multiplex PCR reads, yields one record per CDR3 protein. The sample lists 500,000 to 700,000 distinct CDR3 sequences; about 24% were seen once. The TCR comes from a woman aged 18-29 years with stable Graves' hyperthyroidism. Some clones in this sample may be carry-over from other donors' samples. Source material: peripheral blood. The V and J genes are TRBV29-1 and TRBJ2-7; D unclear. The CDR3 region has the DNA TGCAGCGTTGAAGAGACTGATTCCTACGAGCAGTACTTC. It codes for CSVEETDSYEQYF.